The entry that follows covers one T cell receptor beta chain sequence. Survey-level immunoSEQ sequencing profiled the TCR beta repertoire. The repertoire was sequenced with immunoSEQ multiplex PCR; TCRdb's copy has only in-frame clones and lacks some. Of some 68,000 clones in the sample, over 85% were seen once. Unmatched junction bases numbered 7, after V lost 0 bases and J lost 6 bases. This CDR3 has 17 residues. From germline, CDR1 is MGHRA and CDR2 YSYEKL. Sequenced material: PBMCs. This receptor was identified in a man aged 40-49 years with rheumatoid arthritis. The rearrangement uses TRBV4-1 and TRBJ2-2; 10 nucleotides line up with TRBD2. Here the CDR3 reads CASSQDLASGRAGELFF. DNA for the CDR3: TGCGCCAGCAGCCAAGATTTGGCTAGCGGGAGAGCCGGGGAGCTGTTTTTT.